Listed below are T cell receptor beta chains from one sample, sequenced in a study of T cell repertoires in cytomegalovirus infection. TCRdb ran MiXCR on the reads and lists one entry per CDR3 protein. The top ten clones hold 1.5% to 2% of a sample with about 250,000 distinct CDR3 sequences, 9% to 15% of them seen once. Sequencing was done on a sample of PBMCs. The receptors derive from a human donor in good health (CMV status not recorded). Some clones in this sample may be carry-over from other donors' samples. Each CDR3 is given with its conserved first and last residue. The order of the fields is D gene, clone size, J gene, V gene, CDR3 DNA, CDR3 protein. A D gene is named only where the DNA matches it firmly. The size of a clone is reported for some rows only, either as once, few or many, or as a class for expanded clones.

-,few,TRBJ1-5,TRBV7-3,TGTGCCAGCAGCCAGGTGGGGGTAGGGGGATATAGCAATCAGCCCCAGCATTTT,CASSQVGVGGYSNQPQHF
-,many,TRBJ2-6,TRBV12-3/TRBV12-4,TGTGCCAGCAGTTTTTCTCCCTCTGGGGCCAACGTCCTGACTTTC,CASSFSPSGANVLTF
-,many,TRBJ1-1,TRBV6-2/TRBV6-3,TGTGCCAGCGCACCCGCCCGGGGGTACACTGAAGCTTTCTTT,CASAPARGYTEAFF
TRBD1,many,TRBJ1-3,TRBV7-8,TGTGCCAGCAGCTCACAGGGGATGGTTGGAAACACCATATATTTT,CASSSQGMVGNTIYF
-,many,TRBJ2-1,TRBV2,TGTGCCAGCAGTGAATTTGGGGTTGCTATGGGGTCGTACAATGAGCAGTTCTTC,CASSEFGVAMGSYNEQFF
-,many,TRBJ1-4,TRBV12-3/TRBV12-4,TGTGCCAGCAGTCCGAGGGGGGGTGAAAAACTGTTTTTT,CASSPRGGEKLFF
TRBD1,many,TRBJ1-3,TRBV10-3,TGTGCCATCACTCAGGACAGGGACGGTAGAAACACCATATATTTT,CAITQDRDGRNTIYF
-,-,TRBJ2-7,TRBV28,TGTGCCAGTACCGGGACACTGGTTCACGAGCAGTACTTC,CASTGTLVHEQYF
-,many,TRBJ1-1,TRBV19,TGTGCCAGTAGTATCAATGCCGGGGCAATGAACACTGAAGCTTTCTTT,CASSINAGAMNTEAFF
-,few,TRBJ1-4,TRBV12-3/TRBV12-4,TGTGCCAGCAGTACAGGGCATGAAAAACTGTTTTTT,CASSTGHEKLFF
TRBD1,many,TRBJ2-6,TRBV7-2,TGTGCCAGCAGCCCCGGACAGGGGGCCGGTATGGGGGCCAACGTCCTGACTTTC,CASSPGQGAGMGANVLTF
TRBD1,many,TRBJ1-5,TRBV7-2,TGTGCCAGCAGACGGACAGGGACTAATACCAATCAGCCCCAGCATTTT,CASRRTGTNTNQPQHF
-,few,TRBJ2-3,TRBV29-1,TGCAGCGTGCGGACGCCAGGGCCAGATACGCAGTATTTT,CSVRTPGPDTQYF
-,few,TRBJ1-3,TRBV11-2,TGTGCCAGCAGCTTAGATCTCAGGTCCTCTGGAAACACCATATATTTT,CASSLDLRSSGNTIYF
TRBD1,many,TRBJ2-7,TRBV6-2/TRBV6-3,TGTGCCAGCAGAGGGACAGCCTTTTACGAGCAGTACTTC,CASRGTAFYEQYF
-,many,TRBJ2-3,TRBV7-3,TGTGCCAGCAGTTCCACAGGTGTTAGCACAGATACGCAGTATTTT,CASSSTGVSTDTQYF
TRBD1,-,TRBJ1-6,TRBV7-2,TGTGCCAGCAGAGCTCAGGGAGCGAGGACAGGGGCATCACCCCTCCACTTT,CASRAQGARTGASPLHF
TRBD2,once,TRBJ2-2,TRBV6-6,TGTGCCAGCAGTCCGGGGGGAGCCGGGGAGCTGTTTTTT,CASSPGGAGELFF
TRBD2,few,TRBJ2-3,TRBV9,TGTGCCAGCAGCGCTGATAGCGGGAGGGCCCCCGATACGCAGTATTTT,CASSADSGRAPDTQYF
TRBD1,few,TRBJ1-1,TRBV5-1,TGCGCCAGCAGAGGGACAGGGTACCCGTCCGGGAACACTGAAGCTTTCTTT,CASRGTGYPSGNTEAFF
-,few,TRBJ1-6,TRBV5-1,TGCGCCAGCAGCTTGGGGGCGAGGGATTCACCCCTCCACTTT,CASSLGARDSPLHF
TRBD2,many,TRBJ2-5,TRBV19,TGTGCCAGTAGTCGCCTAGCGGGCAATCAAGAGACCCAGTACTTC,CASSRLAGNQETQYF
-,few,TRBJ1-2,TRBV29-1,TGCAGCGTTGAAGTGGGCCTGACTAACTATGGCTACACCTTC,CSVEVGLTNYGYTF
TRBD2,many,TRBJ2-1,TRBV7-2,TGTGCCAGCAGCTTATCAGCGGGAGTGGGGAATGAGCAGTTCTTC,CASSLSAGVGNEQFF
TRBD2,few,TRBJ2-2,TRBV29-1,TGCAGCGTTCTGAATGGCGGGGGGAACACCGGGGAGCTGTTTTTT,CSVLNGGGNTGELFF
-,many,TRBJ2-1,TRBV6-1,TGTGCCAGCACCGCTCACCACAATGAGCAGTTCTTC,CASTAHHNEQFF
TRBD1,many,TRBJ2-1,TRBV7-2,TGTGCCAGCAGCTTAGACGGACAGGGCTACAATGAGCAGTTCTTC,CASSLDGQGYNEQFF
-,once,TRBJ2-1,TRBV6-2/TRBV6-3,TGTGCCAGCAGGCATGGGGGCCATGAGCAGTTCTTC,CASRHGGHEQFF
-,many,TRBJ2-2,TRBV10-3,TGTGCCATCAGTGAGTCTGTCGGGGAGCTGTTTTTT,CAISESVGELFF
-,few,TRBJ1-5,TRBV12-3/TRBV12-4,TGTGCCAGCAGTTTAAGAACGGGCCAGCCCCAGCATTTT,CASSLRTGQPQHF
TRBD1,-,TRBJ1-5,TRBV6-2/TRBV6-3,TGTGCCAGCAGCACAAAAGGGACAGGGATAAATCAGCCCCAGCATTTT,CASSTKGTGINQPQHF
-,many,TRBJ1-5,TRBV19,TGTGCCAGTAGTATCAGAGACAATCGCAATCAGCCCCAGCATTTT,CASSIRDNRNQPQHF
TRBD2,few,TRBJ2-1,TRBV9,TGTGCCAGCAGCACCGCCGGTAGCGGGGGGGTGTTGGGCAATGAGCAGTTCTTC,CASSTAGSGGVLGNEQFF
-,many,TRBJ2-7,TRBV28,TGTGCCAGCAGCGACAGTTGGCGATCCTACGAGCAGTACTTC,CASSDSWRSYEQYF
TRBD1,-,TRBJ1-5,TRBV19,TGTGCCAGTAGCACACGACAGGGGGATTTCAGCAATCAGCCCCAGCATTTT,CASSTRQGDFSNQPQHF
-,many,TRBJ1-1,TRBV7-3,TGTGCCAGCAGCTTAAAGGAGGGCGGTGAAGCTTTCTTT,CASSLKEGGEAFF
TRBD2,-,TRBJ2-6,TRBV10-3,TGTGCCACTTTAGCGGGAAGCTCTGGGGCCAACGTCCTGACTTTC,CATLAGSSGANVLTF
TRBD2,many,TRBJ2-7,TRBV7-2,TGTGCCAGCAGCTTTACGCGGGCTACGGGAGGCGAGCAGTACTTC,CASSFTRATGGEQYF
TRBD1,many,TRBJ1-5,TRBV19,TGTGCCAGTAGTTTCCCACCGGGACAGTCCAATCAGCCCCAGCATTTT,CASSFPPGQSNQPQHF
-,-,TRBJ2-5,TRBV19,TGTGCCAGTAGTGTGGGGATCGAAGCTTGGGAGACCCAGTACTTC,CASSVGIEAWETQYF
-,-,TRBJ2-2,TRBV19,TGTGCCAGTACCGGGGGCGCAAACACCGGGGAGCTGCTTTTT,CASTGGANTGELLF
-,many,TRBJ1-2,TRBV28,TGTGCCAGCAGTTCAAGGGGCCGCTATGGCTACACCTTC,CASSSRGRYGYTF